The 12 T cell receptor beta chains below all came from one sample that was sequenced in a study of blood T cell repertoires in COVID-19. Profiled with immunoSEQ multiplex PCR; TCRdb holds only in-frame clones, not every one. The table lists a few hundred thousand clones, about 85% of them singletons. Specimen: peripheral blood. Every receptor here comes from a human donor with COVID-19, enrolled during active disease. The donor label of this sample is uncertain.

The V gene is TRBV10-3, the J gene TRBJ2-7; D is perhaps TRBD1 (5 bases). Trimming cost V 2 bases and J 5 bases, with 13 bases left between them. Germline-derived CDR1 and CDR2 are ENHRY and SYGVKD. This CDR3 comprises 14 residues. The CDR3 reads CAISEVVGLDEQYF. Here the CDR3 DNA reads TGTGCCATCAGTGAGGTGGTGGGGCTGGACGAGCAGTACTTC.

V gene TRBV9 combines with J gene TRBJ1-2; TRBD1 agrees at 7 bases. The germline V gene encodes CDR1 SGDLS and CDR2 YYNGEE. This CDR3 spans 13 amino acids. Trimming cost V 4 bases and J 4 bases; bases outside gene matches: 4. The chain's CDR3 is CASSRDRFYGYTF. The CDR3 nucleotides are TGTGCCAGCAGCCGGGACAGATTCTATGGCTACACCTTC.

This chain uses TRBV7-3 with TRBJ2-2; D may be TRBD1 (6 bases). CDR3 length: 13 residues. The germline V and J ends were trimmed by 1 base and 10 bases, with 10 bases remaining between them. Germline CDR1 is SGHTA and CDR2 is FQGTGA. The CDR3 sequence: CASSLRDRSELFF. The DNA for the CDR3 is TGTGCCAGCAGCTTAAGAGACAGGTCGGAGCTGTTTTTT.

The V call is TRBV9, the J call TRBJ2-2; 9 nucleotides agree with TRBD1. Germline lookup yields CDR1 SGDLS and CDR2 YYNGEE. V was pared by 3 bases and J by 3 bases, with 6 bases of the junction left unmatched. The CDR3 is 16 residues long. The CDR3 sequence is CASSGGTGRDTGELFF. The CDR3 region has the DNA TGTGCCAGCAGCGGCGGGACAGGGAGGGACACCGGGGAGCTGTTTTTT.

This CDR3 reads CASSVAASGPIQYF. Here the CDR3 DNA reads TGTGCCAGCAGCGTAGCGGCTAGCGGGCCGATACAGTATTTT. This chain connects TRBV9 to TRBJ2-3; 8 nucleotides agree with TRBD2. The CDR3 length is 14 residues. Germline loops: CDR1 SGDLS, CDR2 YYNGEE. V lost 0 bases, J lost 12 bases, and 9 bases stayed unmatched.

The gene calls are TRBV18 and TRBJ1-1; D gene ambiguous. From germline, CDR1 is KGHSH and CDR2 LQKENI. Trimming removed 8 bases from V and 3 bases from J, with 16 bases in between. The length of the CDR3 is 14 residues. CDR3 in DNA: TGTGCCAGCCGCTCTGGAAGGAGTGACACTGAAGCTTTCTTT. Translating gives CASRSGRSDTEAFF.

The genes are TRBV23-1 and TRBJ1-2, with TRBD1 matching 8 bases. TRBV23-1 is an ORF, with its function uncertain. The CDR3 is 16 amino acids. The V segment lost 3 bases and the J segment 3 bases; nucleotides outside the gene matches: 9. CDR3 coding DNA: TGCGCCAGCAGTCAGATGCTGACAGGGGAAGACTATGGCTACACCTTC. Its protein is CASSQMLTGEDYGYTF.

The rearrangement links TRBV6-4 to TRBJ1-2; possible D gene TRBD1, 5 bases. From germline, CDR1 is MRHNA and CDR2 SNTAGT. V was pared by 4 bases and J by 4 bases, with 10 bases between. CDR3 length equals 13 residues. CDR3 protein: CASSANRLYGYTF. The CDR3 bases are TGTGCCAGCAGTGCCAACAGGCTCTATGGCTACACCTTC.

The gene calls are TRBV14 and TRBJ2-7, with 16 nucleotides matching TRBD2. Trimming at V came to 3 bases and at J to 3 bases, leaving 8 bases not matched to a gene. This CDR3 has 18 amino acids. Germline V gives CDR1 SGHDN, CDR2 FVKESK. The CDR3 protein is CASSQPGTSGRAVYEQYF. In nucleotides, the CDR3 is TGTGCCAGCAGCCAGCCGGGGACTAGCGGGAGGGCTGTCTACGAGCAGTACTTC.

V is TRBV10-3 and J is TRBJ2-7; the match to TRBD2 covers 11 bases. V lost 2 bases to trimming and J lost 2 bases; unmatched junction nucleotides: 11. CDR1 and CDR2 (germline): ENHRY, SYGVKD. There are 18 residues in the CDR3. CDR3 loop: CAISELAGGLELTYEQYF. The CDR3 region has the DNA TGTGCCATCAGTGAGCTAGCGGGAGGCCTTGAACTTACCTACGAGCAGTACTTC.

The chain joins TRBV29-1 to TRBJ1-2, with TRBD1 as a possible D gene (5 bases). The CDR3 loop spans 13 amino acids. CDR1 and CDR2 (germline): SQVTM, ANQGSEA. CDR3 amino acids: CSIAGRQPYGYTF. Written as DNA, the CDR3 is TGCAGTATTGCTGGCAGACAGCCCTATGGCTACACCTTC.

This rearrangement joins TRBV24-1 to TRBJ1-5, with 8 bases aligning to TRBD1. In germline, CDR1 is KGHDR, CDR2 SFDVKD. The J segment lost 1 base and the V segment lost 3 bases, leaving 7 bases of the junction unmatched. CDR3 length: 17 residues. The CDR3 DNA follows: TGTGCCACCAGTGATCCGACAGGGGACTCGAGCAATCAGCCCCAGCATTTT. This sequence encodes CATSDPTGDSSNQPQHF.